The 20 T cell receptor beta chains listed next were all sequenced from one sample in a study of cytomegalovirus exposure and HLA in healthy donors. The PCR was carried out with 60 Vbeta primers and 13 Jbeta primers. Clones were sequenced by immunoSEQ multiplex PCR, and TCRdb holds only the in-frame ones, with some missing. This repertoire includes 55,000 to 65,000 clones. Sample: PBMCs. Receptors originate from a young woman in good health and CMV-seronegative.

CDR3 protein: CAWSLGTSVLARDEQFF. DNA for the CDR3: TGTGCCTGGAGTTTGGGGACTAGCGTACTGGCTAGGGATGAGCAGTTCTTC. V usage is TRBV30 and J usage is TRBJ2-1; 10 nucleotides align to TRBD2. The CDR3 has 17 residues. V gave up 2 bases and J gave up 8 bases; unmatched junction bases: 15. Germline CDR1 reads GTSNPN; CDR2 reads SVGIG (reference sequence).

The chain carries TRBV6-6 and TRBJ2-7; possible D gene TRBD2, 5 bases. Germline values: CDR1 MNHNY, CDR2 SVGAGI (reference sequence). This CDR3 contains 14 residues. The germline V and J ends were trimmed by 6 bases and 3 bases, with 15 bases remaining between them. This chain's CDR3 is CASSRPEEGYEQYF. DNA for the CDR3: TGTGCCAGCAGCCGACCTGAAGAGGGCTACGAGCAGTACTTC.

J is TRBJ1-2 and V is TRBV5-1; possibly TRBD1 for D (6 bases). V was cut by 4 bases and J by 3 bases, with 10 bases left in between. The CDR3 is 13 residues long. Germline values: CDR1 SGHRS, CDR2 YFSETQ. CDR3 coding DNA: TGCGCCAGCAGCCTGGCAGGGGACTATGGCTACACCTTC. Translating gives CASSLAGDYGYTF.

This chain joins TRBV9 and TRBJ2-7, with 8 bases fitting TRBD2. This CDR3 comprises 14 residues. Looked up from germline, CDR1 is SGDLS and CDR2 is YYNGEE. V shed 3 bases, J shed 5 bases, and the junction held 7 bases outside the gene matches. CDR3 loop: CASSAPGLEHEQYF. The CDR3 DNA sequence: TGTGCCAGCAGCGCGCCGGGACTAGAACACGAGCAGTACTTC.

This sequence joins TRBV7-8 and TRBJ1-2; perhaps TRBD1 as D (5 bases). V was pared by 0 bases and J by 8 bases, with 10 bases between. Germline CDR1 is SGHVS and CDR2 is FQNEAQ. This CDR3 region has 13 residues. The CDR3 DNA reads as TGTGCCAGCAGCTTAGCAGGGGTTAGAGGCTACACCTTC. Its translation: CASSLAGVRGYTF. Supplemented by reference TRBV7-8 and TRBJ1-2, the full variable domain reads GAGVSQSPRYKVAKRGQDVALRCDPISGHVSLFWYQQALGQGPEFLTYFQNEAQLDKSGLPSDRFFAERPEGSVSTLKIQRTQQEDSAVYLCASSLAGVRGYTFGSGTRLTVV.

The chain combines TRBV29-1 with TRBJ1-2; D is ambiguous. This CDR3 has 11 residues. The germline V gene encodes CDR1 SQVTM and CDR2 ANQGSEA. Trimming left V 4 bases short and J 7 bases short, with 10 bases between. The CDR3: CSVGARVGYTF. CDR3 nucleotide sequence: TGCAGCGTTGGAGCGCGGGTTGGCTACACCTTC.

This chain links TRBV4-1 with TRBJ2-7; 8 nucleotides line up with TRBD2. CDR3 size: 17 residues. Losses at the gene ends were 1 base for V and 0 bases for J; bases not matched to a gene: 8. Germline loops: CDR1 MGHRA, CDR2 YSYEKL. The CDR3 region has the DNA TGCGCCAGCAGCCAAGTAGTCCTCCGGGGGGGCTCCTACGAGCAGTACTTC. Translation gives CASSQVVLRGGSYEQYF.

The rearrangement uses TRBV7-9 and TRBJ2-4, with 11 bases identical to TRBD2. The trim removed 5 bases at V and 6 bases at J, leaving 6 bases unmatched. Germline lookup yields CDR1 SEHNR and CDR2 FQNEAQ (reference sequence). The CDR3 is 15 residues long. CDR3 nucleotides: TGTGCCAGCAGCGTCACTAGCGGGAGAGGAAACATTCAGTACTTC. This encodes CASSVTSGRGNIQYF.

The chain is built from TRBV6-1 and TRBJ1-1; no firm D call. The V end lost 7 bases, the J end lost 7 bases, and 13 bases lay between the germline ends. The CDR3 runs 12 residues. Looked up from germline, CDR1 is MNHNS and CDR2 is SASEGT. The CDR3 sequence is CASTFLRVEAFF. The CDR3 DNA reads TGTGCCAGCACCTTCCTGAGGGTTGAAGCTTTCTTT.

V gene TRBV4-2 combines with J gene TRBJ2-5; D not resolved. CDR3 length: 15 amino acids. Germline V gene lookup returns CDR1 LGHNA and CDR2 YNFKEQ. The germline V and J ends were trimmed by 1 base and 0 bases, with 9 bases remaining between them. The DNA of the CDR3 is TGTGCCAGCAGCCAAGGAGACACCTACCAAGAGACCCAGTACTTC. It codes for CASSQGDTYQETQYF.

The chain employs TRBV5-6 and TRBJ1-2; TRBD1 might be the D (6 bases). Germline CDR1 is SGHDT and CDR2 is YYEEEE. This CDR3 spans 14 amino acids. V was shortened by 4 bases and J by 0 bases, with 10 bases between the two germline ends. CDR3 nucleotides: TGTGCCAGCAGCCAAGGGGGTCCTAACTATGGCTACACCTTC. Its translation: CASSQGGPNYGYTF.

V is TRBV7-2 and J is TRBJ1-2; D gene uncertain. The ends were cut back, 4 bases at V and 0 bases at J, with 12 bases in the middle. This CDR3 is 15 amino acids long. The germline gives CDR1 SGHTA, CDR2 FQGNSA. Here the CDR3 DNA reads TGTGCCAGCAGCTCTAGATCCAACCCTAACTATGGCTACACCTTC. Translating gives CASSSRSNPNYGYTF.

The V and J genes are TRBV11-3 and TRBJ2-2; maybe TRBD2 (6 bases). V shed 0 bases and J shed 4 bases, with 15 bases lying between them. Germline assignment: CDR1 SGHNT and CDR2 YENEEA. This CDR3 spans 17 amino acids. CDR3 nucleotide sequence: TGTGCCAGCAGCTTAGATAGGTTGACTAGACCCACCGGGGAGCTGTTTTTT. It codes for CASSLDRLTRPTGELFF.

The chain is built from TRBV4-1 and TRBJ1-2; 9 nucleotides align to TRBD1. Germline trimming cut 4 bases from V and 7 bases from J; bases unmatched to any gene: 7. The CDR3 is 14 residues long. CDR1 and CDR2 (germline): MGHRA, YSYEKL. The CDR3 DNA reads as TGCGCCAGCAGCCGACAGGGGGAGAAGGGTGGCTACACCTTC. Amino acids: CASSRQGEKGGYTF.

The chain joins TRBV9 to TRBJ2-7; D may be TRBD2 (6 bases). There are 13 residues in the CDR3. Trimming shortened V by 3 bases and J by 6 bases, and 13 bases separated the two germline ends. Germline V lookup: CDR1 SGDLS, CDR2 YYNGEE. The CDR3 sequence: CASSGPLGGEQYF. CDR3 bases: TGTGCCAGCAGCGGGCCTTTGGGGGGCGAGCAGTACTTC.

The V call is TRBV29-1, the J call TRBJ1-1; D possibly corresponds to TRBD1 (6 bases). Germline V gives CDR1 SQVTM, CDR2 ANQGSEA. This CDR3 region has 14 residues. Between the trimmed V and J ends, which lost 5 bases and 1 base, there was a span of 14 bases. Here the CDR3 DNA reads TGCAGCGTTCACCTCGGGACACAGAACACTGAAGCTTTCTTT. This codes for CSVHLGTQNTEAFF.

The rearrangement links TRBV18 to TRBJ2-7, with 10 bases aligning to TRBD1. The CDR3 runs 15 residues. From germline, CDR1 is KGHSH and CDR2 LQKENI. Trimming at V came to 0 bases and at J to 2 bases, leaving 1 base not matched to a gene. DNA of the CDR3: TGTGCCAGCTCACCACCGGGACAGGGGCCCTACGAGCAGTACTTC. Protein product: CASSPPGQGPYEQYF.

The chain uses TRBV7-9 and TRBJ2-7, with 8 bases aligning to TRBD2. Germline assignment: CDR1 SEHNR and CDR2 FQNEAQ (reference sequence). The J segment lost 5 bases and the V segment lost 5 bases, leaving 5 bases of the junction unmatched. This CDR3 contains 13 residues. CDR3 in amino acids: CASSPGGAHEQYF. The CDR3 coding sequence is TGTGCCAGCAGCCCGGGGGGGGCCCACGAGCAGTACTTC.

The V gene is TRBV11-3, the J gene TRBJ2-1; D might be TRBD2 (6 bases). The CDR3 sequence is 14 residues long. The V end was cut by 7 bases, the J end by 6 bases, with 16 bases between. Per the germline V gene, CDR1 is SGHNT and CDR2 is YENEEA. Here the CDR3 DNA reads TGTGCCAGCAAACCTAATAGCGGCATCAATGAGCAGTTCTTC. This sequence encodes CASKPNSGINEQFF.

The chain combines TRBV9 with TRBJ2-3, with a tentative D call TRBD2 (5 bases). Germline CDR1 and CDR2: SGDLS and YYNGEE. There are 16 residues in the CDR3. The V gene lost 0 bases and the J gene lost 5 bases, with 16 bases spanning the gap. As DNA, the CDR3 is TGTGCCAGCAGCGTAGATAGAGGGCCTTTGGGAGATACGCAGTATTTT. Translated, it gives CASSVDRGPLGDTQYF.